What follows describes a single TCR beta chain. Its antigen is currently not known. A read error is likely, as this CDR3 ends without the conserved phenylalanine or tryptophan. These data come from a study of molecular identifiers for immune sequencing clone quantification (dated by TCRdb to the late 2010s). At the level of the whole study: In a replicate experiment, RNA from about 21,000 or 97,000 naive CD8 T cells was split into five aliquots, four of which were sequenced. CD8 T cells were used in a methods study to benchmark molecular-identifier clustering-based TCR repertoire sequencing (MIDCIRS) and TCR RNA copy counting.

What the research found in general, with its limitations: Modeling indicated around 3.2 TCR RNA copies recovered per cell, compared with roughly 9.7 by digital PCR, which implies a capture efficiency of around 31%. A single cell's worth of spiked-in Jurkat TCR RNA was reported detectable even among 850,000 to 1,000,000 naive CD8 T cells. When barcode sub-clustering was left out, chimeric consensus sequences inflated TCR diversity, with chimeras reaching as high as 47%. In CMV-specific effector cells, over 99% of molecules were held by clones above 20 RNA copies, whereas under 1% of molecules were held by such clones in naive cells. The naive libraries included spiked-in Jurkat TCR RNA (10 copies' worth), and this RNA is not part of the donor repertoire. Highly expanded clone sizes could be underestimated if identical TCR molecules share a barcode.

Libraries of naive CD8 T cells were generated from about 19,000 to 1,100,000 sorted cells, with 10%, 30% or 50% of the purified RNA used. Naive CD8 T cells, defined as CD8+CD4-CCR7+CD45RA+, were FACS-sorted into RLT Plus buffer on a BD FACSAria II. To test detection sensitivity, Jurkat RNA equal to ten TCR copies was added to samples of roughly 18,000-1,000,000 naive CD8 T cells. Enrichment of CD8 T cells was done with RosetteSep CD8+ T Cell Enrichment Cocktail plus Ficoll-Paque, and ACK red cell lysis came afterward. In the germline V gene (reference sequence), CDR1 corresponds to SEHNR and CDR2 to FQNEAQ. The CDR3 has 13 amino acids, counting both end residues. Only the CDR3 region is kept as DNA, spanning 39 bases read in frame from base 1. The V end loses 6 bases and the J end loses 0 bases, and a stretch of 8 bases separates them. Receptor libraries were prepared by PCR. Data came from a NextSeq 500. Bulk TCR libraries were made following a previously described method, with the TCR primers given in Table S5. The Qiagen AllPrep DNA/RNA kit was used to purify total RNA. Reads from multiple sequencing runs of the same library were pooled before analysis. Per the original workflow: Reads were retained only if an exact TCR constant sequence was present, and the retained reads were trimmed to 150 nt and grouped according to their 12-nt molecular barcodes. Reads inside each barcode group were sub-clustered using a 15% Levenshtein threshold, and a quality-weighted consensus sequence was constructed for each RNA molecule. Non-functional sequences were discarded, and so were lower-count sequences lying one edit away from another sequence. Based on fitting two negative binomial distributions, any barcode sub-cluster with under 20% of the maximum read count was discarded. The raw public data were reprocessed by TCRdb itself: fastp quality trimming at Q25, MiXCR clonotype calling, in-frame beta chains only. One record per CDR3 amino acid sequence lists the most common genes and DNA. These V and J calls derive from TCRdb rather than the authors' analysis. The sample records more than 450,000 distinct CDR3 sequences, around 23% of which are singletons. The biggest ten clones account for over 0.6% of the sample.

This receptor chain uses TRBV7-9 and TRBJ1-1, with no reliable assignment of the D segment. Input material: naive CD8+ T cells from blood, with Jurkat cell RNA spiked in. The cell subset or site tag for this specimen amounts to: FACS-sorted CD8+CD4-CCR7+CD45RA+ naive T cells. The sequence derives from a human donor in good health. Some libraries in this study had Jurkat cell RNA spiked in. The CDR3 protein: CASSYTLNTEAFV. The DNA sequence is as follows: TGTGCCAGCAGTTATACCCTGAACACTGAAGCTTTCGTT.